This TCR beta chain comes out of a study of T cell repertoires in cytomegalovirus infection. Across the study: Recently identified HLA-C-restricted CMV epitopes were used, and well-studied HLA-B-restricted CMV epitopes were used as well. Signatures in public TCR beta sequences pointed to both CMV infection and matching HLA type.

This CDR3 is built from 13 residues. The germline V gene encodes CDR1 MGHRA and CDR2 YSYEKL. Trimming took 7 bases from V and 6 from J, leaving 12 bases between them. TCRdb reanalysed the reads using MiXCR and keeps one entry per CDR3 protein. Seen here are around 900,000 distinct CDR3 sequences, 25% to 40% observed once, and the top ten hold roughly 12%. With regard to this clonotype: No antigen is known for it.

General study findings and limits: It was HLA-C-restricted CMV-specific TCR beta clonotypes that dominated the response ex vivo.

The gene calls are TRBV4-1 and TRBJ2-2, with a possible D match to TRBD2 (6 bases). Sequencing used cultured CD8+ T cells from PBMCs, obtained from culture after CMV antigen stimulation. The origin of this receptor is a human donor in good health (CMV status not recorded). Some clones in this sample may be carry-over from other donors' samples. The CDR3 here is CASKLGGSGELFF. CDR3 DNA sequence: TGCGCCAGCAAGCTGGGGGGATCCGGGGAGCTGTTTTTT.